This TCR beta chain was sequenced during a study of T cells expressing NK-cell markers. Study overall: From sorted CD3+CD56+NKG2C+, CD3+CD56+NKG2C- and CD3+CD56-NKG2C+ T cells came the TCR beta repertoires.

TCRdb re-analyzed the 5' RACE reads; it lists each CDR3 protein once, without DNA. The repertoire table contains about 160,000 distinct CDR3 sequences. Specimen: blood T cells: a sorted CD56 or NKG2C T cell subset, CD4+ or CD8+ T cells, or bulk PBMC T cells (not recorded which). This sequence was found in a man aged 18-70 years in good health.

The CDR3 loop reads CASTSGGSTYEQYF. The chain joins TRBV3-1 to TRBJ2-7. The germline gives CDR1 LGHDT, CDR2 YNNKEL (reference sequence). CDR3 length equals 14 residues.